The 30 T cell receptor beta chains listed next were all sequenced from one sample in a study of blood T cell repertoires in COVID-19. TCRdb keeps only in-frame clones here, not all; method: immunoSEQ multiplex PCR. The data contain tens of thousands of clones, about four fifths of them singletons. Input material: peripheral blood. Receptors originate from a man between 65 and 79 years old with acute or convalescent COVID-19.

The V call is TRBV7-2, the J call TRBJ2-2, with D tentatively TRBD1 (6 bases). CDR3 length: 13 amino acids. Trimming left V 3 bases short and J 6 bases short, with 8 bases between. Germline V gene sequence: CDR1 SGHTA, CDR2 FQGNSA. CDR3 region: CASSFDRSGELFF. For the CDR3, the DNA is TGTGCCAGCAGCTTTGACAGGTCCGGGGAGCTGTTTTTT.

The chain couples TRBV5-6 to TRBJ1-6; D is unclear. Germline V gene data show CDR1 as SGHDT and CDR2 as YYEEEE. CDR3 length equals 14 residues. The V gene lost 1 base and the J gene lost 9 bases, with 11 bases spanning the gap. CDR3 coding DNA: TGTGCCAGCAGCTTGTTGTCTGCAGTTTCACCCCTCCACTTT. The encoded protein is CASSLLSAVSPLHF. The full variable domain, with the rest looked up from reference TRBV5-6 and TRBJ1-6, is DAGVTQSPTHLIKTRGQQVTLRCSPKSGHDTVSWYQQALGQGPQFIFQYYEEEERQRGNFPDRFSGHQFPNYSSELNVNALLLGDSALYLCASSLLSAVSPLHFGNGTRLTVT.

V usage is TRBV15 and J usage is TRBJ1-1, with a possible D match to TRBD1 (5 bases). There are 16 residues in the CDR3. Germline V gene lookup returns CDR1 LNHNV and CDR2 YYDKDF (reference sequence). Trimming shortened V by 0 bases and J by 6 bases, and 17 bases separated the two germline ends. CDR3 residues: CATSREVTLQGAEAFF. The CDR3 coding sequence is TGTGCCACCAGCAGAGAAGTCACGTTGCAGGGCGCTGAAGCTTTCTTT.

This clone has a handful of counts. The rearrangement links TRBV30 to TRBJ2-7, with D maybe TRBD1 (5 bases). The germline V gene encodes CDR1 GTSNPN and CDR2 SVGIG (reference sequence). Deletions cut 0 bases from V and 2 bases from J, with 14 bases between. This CDR3 region has 15 residues. The CDR3 nucleotides read TGTGCCTGGAGTGTACTGCCAGGGTACACCTACGAGCAGTACTTC. Its protein is CAWSVLPGYTYEQYF.

The V call is TRBV19, the J call TRBJ2-1, with a weak D call TRBD2 (6 bases). The CDR3 loop spans 14 amino acids. V lost 4 bases, J lost 7 bases, and 14 bases lay in between. The V gene's germline CDR1 is LNHDA and CDR2 SQIVND (reference sequence). CDR3 loop: CASSRRARGNEQFF. The DNA for the CDR3 is TGTGCCAGTAGTAGGAGGGCCCGGGGGAATGAGCAGTTCTTC.

This rearrangement joins TRBV18 to TRBJ2-6; a weak D match, TRBD1 (7 bases). Germline V gene sequence: CDR1 KGHSH, CDR2 LQKENI. The V gene lost 4 bases and the J gene lost 4 bases, with 20 bases spanning the gap. This CDR3 region has 18 residues. CDR3: CASSLDGGGFSGANVLTF. CDR3 in DNA: TGTGCCAGCTCACTCGATGGAGGGGGCTTTTCCGGGGCCAACGTCCTGACTTTC.

The chain links TRBV11-2 to TRBJ2-2; D not certain. The CDR3 covers 16 residues. V gave up 7 bases and J gave up 5 bases, with 20 bases separating them. Germline V gene lookup returns CDR1 SGHAT and CDR2 FQNNGV. The CDR3 region is CASIPAPTMETGELFF. The CDR3, as DNA: TGTGCCAGCATTCCCGCCCCTACTATGGAGACCGGGGAGCTGTTTTTT. The full variable domain, with the rest looked up from reference TRBV11-2 and TRBJ2-2, is EAGVAQSPRYKIIEKRQSVAFWCNPISGHATLYWYQQILGQGPKLLIQFQNNGVVDDSQLPKDRFSAERLKGVDSTLKIQPAKLEDSAVYLCASIPAPTMETGELFFGEGSRLTVL.

This clone has a handful of counts. The chain is built from TRBV18 and TRBJ1-1; D is ambiguous. The length of the CDR3 is 14 residues. Germline V gene sequence: CDR1 KGHSH, CDR2 LQKENI. V dropped 3 bases and J dropped 3 bases, with 11 bases sitting between them. In DNA form, the CDR3 reads TGTGCCAGCTCACCCCCCCCGGGAGACACTGAAGCTTTCTTT. Its protein product is CASSPPPGDTEAFF.

The rearrangement uses TRBV6-5 and TRBJ2-7, with D possibly TRBD2 on 5 matching bases. The germline CDR1 and CDR2 sequences are MNHEY and SVGAGI. V lost 0 bases and J lost 6, with 12 bases in between. The CDR3 is 14 residues long. This CDR3 reads CASSYSRGWGEQYF. The CDR3 DNA is TGTGCCAGCAGTTACTCGAGAGGGTGGGGCGAGCAGTACTTC.

The J gene is TRBJ2-5, the V gene TRBV13; 14 nucleotides agree with TRBD2. Germline CDR1 is PRHDT and CDR2 is FYEKMQ (reference sequence). Trimming took 5 bases from V and 3 from J; bases not matched to a gene: 8. The CDR3 is 17 amino acids. The CDR3 loop reads CASSPGLAGVEEETQYF. The DNA of the CDR3 is TGTGCCAGCAGCCCGGGACTAGCGGGAGTGGAGGAAGAGACCCAGTACTTC.

The chain links TRBV7-3 to TRBJ1-1; possible D gene TRBD1, 6 bases. This CDR3 spans 15 amino acids. V was trimmed by 6 bases and J by 6 bases, leaving 20 bases between them. Germline CDR1 and CDR2: SGHTA and FQGTGA. Here the CDR3 reads CASSISGTFLSEAFF. CDR3 DNA sequence: TGTGCCAGCAGTATATCCGGGACATTTCTTTCTGAAGCTTTCTTT.

The CDR3 bases are TGTGCCAGCAGGGGACTAGCCCCCAGCACAGATACGCAGTATTTT. Its translation: CASRGLAPSTDTQYF. The chain is built from TRBV27 and TRBJ2-3, with 9 bases aligning to TRBD2. CDR1 and CDR2 (germline): MNHEY, SMNVEV (reference sequence). The CDR3 runs to 15 residues. Unmatched junction bases numbered 4, after V lost 6 bases and J lost 0 bases.

The rearrangement joins TRBV24-1 to TRBJ2-2, with 8 bases identical to TRBD2. The V gene's germline CDR1 is KGHDR and CDR2 SFDVKD. CDR3 length: 16 amino acids. J was trimmed by 7 bases and V by 0 bases; bases with no gene match: 6. The CDR3 loop reads CATSDLSGGLGGELFF. CDR3 nucleotides: TGTGCCACCAGTGATTTGTCGGGGGGGCTCGGCGGGGAGCTGTTTTTT.

The chain joins TRBV7-2 to TRBJ1-5, with TRBD1 matching 7 bases. The CDR3 runs 15 residues. With V trimmed by 4 bases and J by 9 bases, 12 bases remained unmatched. Per the germline V gene, CDR1 is SGHTA and CDR2 is FQGNSA. For the CDR3, the DNA is TGTGCCAGCAGCTCACAAACAGGGGAAGGACGGCCCCAGCATTTT. Protein sequence: CASSSQTGEGRPQHF.

The rearrangement links TRBV30 to TRBJ2-3; 11 bases fit TRBD1. The J segment lost 1 base and the V segment lost 2 bases, leaving 11 bases of the junction unmatched. The CDR3 extends over 18 amino acids. Germline V lookup: CDR1 GTSNPN, CDR2 SVGIG (reference sequence). CDR3 sequence: CAWSSGQGARIGTDTQYF. The CDR3 coding sequence is TGTGCCTGGAGTTCCGGACAGGGGGCGCGAATAGGCACAGATACGCAGTATTTT. The variable domain in full, completed from reference TRBV30 and TRBJ2-3, reads SQTIHQWPATLVQPVGSPLSLECTVEGTSNPNLYWYRQAAGRGLQLLFYSVGIGQISSEVPQNLSASRPQDRQFILSSKKLLLSDSGFYLCAWSSGQGARIGTDTQYFGPGTRLTVL.

J is TRBJ2-7 and V is TRBV30; 9 nucleotides match TRBD1. This CDR3 has 16 residues. With V trimmed by 3 bases and J by 3 bases, 12 bases remained unmatched. Germline values: CDR1 GTSNPN, CDR2 SVGIG (reference sequence). The CDR3 DNA follows: TGTGCCTGGAGACTATACTTCGGGACAGGGAACTACGAGCAGTACTTC. Residues: CAWRLYFGTGNYEQYF.

The chain recombines TRBV6-4 with TRBJ1-4, with D perhaps matching TRBD1 (5 bases). This CDR3 spans 13 amino acids. Trimming took off 2 bases at V and 4 bases at J, with 5 bases between the two ends. Germline V gives CDR1 MRHNA, CDR2 SNTAGT. The CDR3 spells CASSDRGNEKLFF. The DNA for the CDR3 is TGTGCCAGCAGTGACAGGGGTAATGAAAAACTGTTTTTT.

The chain employs TRBV12-5 and TRBJ2-1; possible D gene TRBD2, 6 bases. From germline, CDR1 is LGHNT and CDR2 FRNRAP. The CDR3 has 16 amino acids. Trimming removed 5 bases from V and 7 bases from J, with 21 bases in between. The CDR3 DNA reads TGTGCTAGTGGTCCCCCTCCAGGAACGGGGAGGAATGAGCAGTTCTTC. Its translation is CASGPPPGTGRNEQFF.

The J gene is TRBJ1-2, the V gene TRBV7-7, with 7 bases aligning to TRBD1. This CDR3 has 13 residues. Germline V gene sequence: CDR1 SSHAT, CDR2 FNYEAQ (reference sequence). V gave up 5 bases and J gave up 6 bases; unmatched junction bases: 6. The CDR3 DNA is TGTGCCAGCAGCCCCATAGGACAGGATGGCTACACCTTC. It yields the protein CASSPIGQDGYTF.

This chain links TRBV29-1 with TRBJ1-2; 7 bases line up with TRBD1. Germline V gene sequence: CDR1 SQVTM, CDR2 ANQGSEA. V lost 6 bases to trimming and J lost 0 bases; unmatched junction nucleotides: 7. There are 14 residues in the CDR3. The CDR3 nucleotides read TGCAGCGTGCTCACGGGACAGACTAACTATGGCTACACCTTC. Protein sequence: CSVLTGQTNYGYTF.

The rearrangement links TRBV4-2 to TRBJ2-1; 11 bases map to TRBD1. The J segment lost 7 bases and the V segment lost 1 base, leaving 9 bases of the junction unmatched. Germline loops: CDR1 LGHNA, CDR2 YNFKEQ. This CDR3 region has 17 residues. The CDR3 sequence: CASSQVGGQGVGNEQFF. The CDR3, as DNA: TGTGCCAGCAGCCAAGTAGGGGGACAGGGGGTTGGAAATGAGCAGTTCTTC.

The chain employs TRBV6-5 and TRBJ1-5; 7 positions match TRBD1. V trimming: 5 bases; J trimming: 5 bases; junction bases outside the gene matches: 9. The CDR3 is 15 amino acids. In germline, CDR1 is MNHEY, CDR2 SVGAGI. The CDR3 loop reads CASSRGTAKDQPQHF. The CDR3 DNA follows: TGTGCCAGCAGTCGCGGGACAGCAAAGGATCAGCCCCAGCATTTT.

V and J are TRBV7-3 and TRBJ2-7; no firm D call. This CDR3 has 15 amino acids. CDR1 is SGHTA, CDR2 FQGTGA, per germline. V lost 2 bases and J 0 bases, leaving 11 bases between the germline ends. The CDR3 DNA reads as TGTGCCAGCAGCTTACCCCGCGGTAGCTCCTACGAGCAGTACTTC. Its translation: CASSLPRGSSYEQYF.

The chain links TRBV18 to TRBJ1-1, with 8 bases that match TRBD1. V was pared by 2 bases and J by 0 bases, with 5 bases of the junction left unmatched. There are 16 residues in the CDR3. Germline CDR1 is KGHSH and CDR2 is LQKENI. The DNA of the CDR3 is TGTGCCAGCTCACCAGGGTCAGGGGGCATGAACACTGAAGCTTTCTTT. Its protein is CASSPGSGGMNTEAFF. Variable domain in full (rest from reference TRBV18 and TRBJ1-1): NAGVMQNPRHLVRRRGQEARLRCSPMKGHSHVYWYRQLPEEGLKFMVYLQKENIIDESGMPKERFSAEFPKEGPSILRIQQVVRGDSAAYFCASSPGSGGMNTEAFFGQGTRLTVV.

The rearrangement links TRBV12-3 or TRBV12-4 to TRBJ1-2; D unresolved. Trimming took off 3 bases at V and 6 bases at J, with 5 bases between the two ends. The CDR3 runs 11 residues. DNA for the CDR3: TGTGCCAGCAGTTTGAGGGATGGCTACACCTTC. This sequence encodes CASSLRDGYTF.

The chain employs TRBV3-1 (or the pseudogene TRBV3-2) and TRBJ2-1; 14 bases match TRBD2. Per the germline V gene, CDR1 is LGHDT and CDR2 is YNNKEL (reference sequence). The CDR3 sequence is 21 residues long. With 3 bases clipped from V and 0 bases from J, the junction kept 13 bases outside the gene matches. CDR3 amino acids: CASSQYSTSGRGGISYNEQFF. The CDR3 DNA is TGTGCCAGCAGCCAGTACTCGACTAGCGGGAGGGGGGGTATCTCCTACAATGAGCAGTTCTTC.

V usage is TRBV27 and J usage is TRBJ1-1; 7 bases fit TRBD1. V gave up 0 bases and J gave up 6 bases; unmatched junction bases: 13. CDR3 length: 17 residues. Germline V lookup: CDR1 MNHEY, CDR2 SMNVEV (reference sequence). The CDR3 DNA follows: TGTGCCAGCAGTTTATCGAGGGGGCCTGGTTTGCTGCCTGAAGCTTTCTTT. Amino acid sequence: CASSLSRGPGLLPEAFF.

This chain joins TRBV1 and TRBJ2-1; whether TRBD2, the table's D call, matches the DNA was not checked. TRBV1 counts as a pseudogene. The CDR3 is made up of 17 amino acids. The CDR3 nucleotides are TGCACCAGCAGCCAAGAAGGGTACCGGGAGATCTACAATGAGCAGTTCTTC. As protein: CTSSQEGYREIYNEQFF.

The chain carries TRBV10-3 and TRBJ1-1; tentative D call: TRBD1 (5 bases). With 7 bases removed from V and 1 base from J, the gap between germline ends came to 10 bases. From germline, CDR1 is ENHRY and CDR2 SYGVKD. CDR3 length: 13 amino acids. As DNA, the CDR3 is TGTGCCATCACCGGGACTGCGAACACTGAAGCTTTCTTT. It translates to CAITGTANTEAFF.

The rearrangement uses TRBV7-8 and TRBJ1-5; D not resolved. The CDR3 is 14 residues long. The germline gives CDR1 SGHVS, CDR2 FQNEAQ. Between the trimmed V and J ends, which lost 5 bases and 5 bases, there was a span of 13 bases. CDR3 in DNA: TGTGCCAGCAGCAATTATGGACTTGATCAGCCCCAGCATTTT. As protein: CASSNYGLDQPQHF.